This record concerns one T cell receptor (beta chain) sequence. For the second PCR, which ran for about 6 to 11 cycles, a sample-barcoded 5' primer and a J-beta primer mix were used. TCRdb fed the 5' RACE reads into MiXCR, producing one record per CDR3 protein. The sample shows some 920,000 distinct CDR3 sequences, roughly half of them seen only once. In germline, CDR1 is SGHDN, CDR2 FVKESK. CDR3 length: 14 amino acids. V was pared by 4 bases and J by 5 bases, with 12 bases between. This sample stems from a study of blood T cells in healthy people across ages. The amount of total RNA extracted per sample was at least 5 micrograms.

The source of this sequence is a woman aged 60-75 years in good health. Sequenced input: blood. This rearrangement joins TRBV14 to TRBJ2-4; weak D call: TRBD2 (5 bases). The CDR3 here is CASSRRGLENIQYF. CDR3 sequence (DNA): TGTGCCAGCAGCCGCCGAGGGTTGGAAAACATTCAGTACTTC.